This T cell receptor beta chain was sequenced during a study of blood T cell repertoires in COVID-19. V gave up 8 bases and J gave up 11 bases, with 9 bases separating them. The V gene's germline CDR1 is SNHLY and CDR2 FYNNEI. This CDR3 has 9 amino acids. Profiling relied on immunoSEQ multiplex PCR, and the TCRdb table lists in-frame clones only, not all of them. The sample holds some 250,000 clones, around 79% seen once. This clone was seen more than once but under ten times. This receptor was taken from an elderly woman with acute or convalescent COVID-19. The material sequenced was peripheral blood. V is TRBV2 and J is TRBJ1-1; no clear D. In DNA, the CDR3 is TGTGCCAGCTCCCCCGGGGCTTTCTTT. Translating gives CASSPGAFF. The variable domain in full, completed from reference TRBV2 and TRBJ1-1, reads EPEVTQTPSHQVTQMGQEVILRCVPISNHLYFYWYRQILGQKVEFLVSFYNNEISEKSEIFDDQFSVERPDGSNFTLKIRSTKLEDSAMYFCASSPGAFFGQGTRLTVV.